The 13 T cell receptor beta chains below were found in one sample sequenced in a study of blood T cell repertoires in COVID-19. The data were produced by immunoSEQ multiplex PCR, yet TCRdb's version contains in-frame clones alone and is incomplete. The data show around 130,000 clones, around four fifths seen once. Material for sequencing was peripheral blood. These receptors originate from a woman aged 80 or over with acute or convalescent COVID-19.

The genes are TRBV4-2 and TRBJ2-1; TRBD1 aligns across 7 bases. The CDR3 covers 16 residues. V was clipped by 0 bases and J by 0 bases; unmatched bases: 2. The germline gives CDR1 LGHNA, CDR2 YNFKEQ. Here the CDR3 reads CASSQDDRDSYNEQFF. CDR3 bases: TGTGCCAGCAGCCAAGACGACAGGGACTCCTACAATGAGCAGTTCTTC.

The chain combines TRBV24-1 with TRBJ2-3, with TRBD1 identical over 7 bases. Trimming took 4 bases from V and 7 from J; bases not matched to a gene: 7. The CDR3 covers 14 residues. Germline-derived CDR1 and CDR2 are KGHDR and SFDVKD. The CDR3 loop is CATSDPSRGNTQYF. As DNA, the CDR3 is TGTGCCACCAGTGACCCCTCCAGGGGGAATACGCAGTATTTT.

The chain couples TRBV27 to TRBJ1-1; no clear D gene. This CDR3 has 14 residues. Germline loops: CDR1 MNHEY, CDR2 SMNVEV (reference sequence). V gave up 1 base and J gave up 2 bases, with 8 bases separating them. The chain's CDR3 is CASSLFWPNTEAFF. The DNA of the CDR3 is TGTGCCAGCAGTTTATTTTGGCCAAACACTGAAGCTTTCTTT.

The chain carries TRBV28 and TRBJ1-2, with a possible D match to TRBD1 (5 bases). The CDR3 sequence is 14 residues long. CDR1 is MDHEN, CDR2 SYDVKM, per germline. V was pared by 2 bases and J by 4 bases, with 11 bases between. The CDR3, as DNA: TGTGCCAGCAGTTTAGTAAGGGGCTTCTATGGCTACACCTTC. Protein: CASSLVRGFYGYTF.

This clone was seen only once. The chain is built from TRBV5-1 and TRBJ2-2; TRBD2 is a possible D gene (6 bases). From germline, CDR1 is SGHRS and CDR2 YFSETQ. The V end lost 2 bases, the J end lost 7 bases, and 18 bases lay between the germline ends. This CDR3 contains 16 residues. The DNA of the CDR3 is TGCGCCAGCAGCTTAAATTGGTTTAGCGGAAACGGGGAGCTGTTTTTT. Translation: CASSLNWFSGNGELFF. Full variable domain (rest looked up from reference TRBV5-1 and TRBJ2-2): KAGVTQTPRYLIKTRGQQVTLSCSPISGHRSVSWYQQTPGQGLQFLFEYFSETQRNKGNFPGRFSGRQFSNSRSEMNVSTLELGDSALYLCASSLNWFSGNGELFFGEGSRLTVL.

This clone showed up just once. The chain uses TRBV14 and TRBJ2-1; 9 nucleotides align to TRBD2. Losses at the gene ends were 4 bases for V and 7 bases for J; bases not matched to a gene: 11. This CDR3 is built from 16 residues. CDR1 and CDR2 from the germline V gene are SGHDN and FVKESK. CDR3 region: CASSPMVAGVVNEQFF. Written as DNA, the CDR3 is TGTGCCAGCAGCCCTATGGTAGCGGGGGTCGTGAATGAGCAGTTCTTC.

CDR3: CASSPSWRETQYF. CDR3 coding DNA: TGTGCCAGCAGCCCTTCATGGAGAGAGACCCAGTACTTC. This sequence joins TRBV7-3 and TRBJ2-5; unclear D gene. CDR1 is SGHTA, CDR2 FQGTGA, per germline. The CDR3 spans 13 residues. Trimming left V 5 bases short and J 4 bases short, with 11 bases between.

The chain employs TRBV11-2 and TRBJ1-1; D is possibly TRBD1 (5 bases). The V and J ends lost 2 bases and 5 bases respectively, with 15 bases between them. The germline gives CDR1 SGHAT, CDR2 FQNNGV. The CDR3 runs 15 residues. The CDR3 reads CASSLNGQGRTEAFF. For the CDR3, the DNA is TGTGCCAGCAGCTTAAATGGGCAGGGTCGGACTGAAGCTTTCTTT.

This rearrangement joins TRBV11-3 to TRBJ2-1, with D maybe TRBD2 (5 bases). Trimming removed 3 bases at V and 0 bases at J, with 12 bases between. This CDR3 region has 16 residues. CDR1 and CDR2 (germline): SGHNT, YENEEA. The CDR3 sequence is CASSLAGFSSYNEQFF. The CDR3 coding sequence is TGTGCCAGCAGCTTGGCGGGCTTCAGCTCCTACAATGAGCAGTTCTTC.

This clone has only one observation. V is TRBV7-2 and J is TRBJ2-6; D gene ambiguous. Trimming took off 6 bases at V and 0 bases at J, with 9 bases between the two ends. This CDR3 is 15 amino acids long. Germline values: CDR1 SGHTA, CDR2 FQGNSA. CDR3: CASSLGTSGANVLTF. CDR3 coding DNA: TGTGCCAGCAGTCTAGGAACCTCTGGGGCCAACGTCCTGACTTTC.

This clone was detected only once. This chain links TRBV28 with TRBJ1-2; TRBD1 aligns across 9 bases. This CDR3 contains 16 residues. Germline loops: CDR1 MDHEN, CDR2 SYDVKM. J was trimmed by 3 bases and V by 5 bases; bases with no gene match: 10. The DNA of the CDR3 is TGTGCCAGCAGTGAGACAGGGGGTCCAACTGACTATGGCTACACCTTC. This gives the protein CASSETGGPTDYGYTF.

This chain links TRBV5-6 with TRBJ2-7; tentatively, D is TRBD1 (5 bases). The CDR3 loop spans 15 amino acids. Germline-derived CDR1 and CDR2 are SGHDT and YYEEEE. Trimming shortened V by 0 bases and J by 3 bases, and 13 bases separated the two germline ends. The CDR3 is CASSLGEGAYYEQYF. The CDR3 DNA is TGTGCCAGCAGCTTGGGGGAAGGGGCCTACTACGAGCAGTACTTC.

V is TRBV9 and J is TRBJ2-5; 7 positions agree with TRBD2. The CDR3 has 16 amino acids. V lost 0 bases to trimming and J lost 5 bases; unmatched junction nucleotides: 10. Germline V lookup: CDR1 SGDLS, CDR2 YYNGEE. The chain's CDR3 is CASSVVAGGFGETQYF. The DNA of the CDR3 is TGTGCCAGCAGCGTAGTAGCGGGTGGATTCGGGGAGACCCAGTACTTC.